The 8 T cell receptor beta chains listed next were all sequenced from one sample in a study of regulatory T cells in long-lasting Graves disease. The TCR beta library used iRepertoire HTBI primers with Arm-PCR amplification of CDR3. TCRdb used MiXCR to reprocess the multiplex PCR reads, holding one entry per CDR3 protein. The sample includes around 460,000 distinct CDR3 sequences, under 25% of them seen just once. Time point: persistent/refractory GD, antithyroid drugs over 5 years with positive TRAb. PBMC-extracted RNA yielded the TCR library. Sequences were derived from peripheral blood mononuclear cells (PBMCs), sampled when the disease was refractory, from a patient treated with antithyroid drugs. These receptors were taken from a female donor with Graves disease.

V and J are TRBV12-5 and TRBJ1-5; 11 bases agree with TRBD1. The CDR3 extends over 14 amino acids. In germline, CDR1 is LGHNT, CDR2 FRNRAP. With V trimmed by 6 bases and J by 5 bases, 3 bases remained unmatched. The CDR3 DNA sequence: TGTGCTAGTGGGGGACAGGGGGGATATCAGCCCCAGCATTTT. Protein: CASGGQGGYQPQHF. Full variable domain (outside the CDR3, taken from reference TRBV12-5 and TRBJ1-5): DARVTQTPRHKVTEMGQEVTMRCQPILGHNTVFWYRQTMMQGLELLAYFRNRAPLDDSGMPKDRFSAEMPDATLATLKIQPSEPRDSAVYFCASGGQGGYQPQHFGDGTRLSIL.

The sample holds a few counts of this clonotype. CDR3 bases: TGTGCCAGCAGCGCGCCTTCCAGGGGAGACACTGAAGCTTTCTTT. Translation: CASSAPSRGDTEAFF. The J gene is TRBJ1-1, the V gene TRBV9; perhaps TRBD1 as D (6 bases). Germline V CDR1 and CDR2: SGDLS, YYNGEE. This CDR3 is 15 amino acids long. With 3 bases removed from V and 3 bases from J, the gap between germline ends came to 15 bases.

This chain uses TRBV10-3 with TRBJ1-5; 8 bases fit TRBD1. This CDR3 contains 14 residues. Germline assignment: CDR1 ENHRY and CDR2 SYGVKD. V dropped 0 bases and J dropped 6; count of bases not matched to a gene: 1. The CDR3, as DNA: TGTGCCATCAGTGAGTCGACAGGGGTTCAGCCCCAGCATTTT. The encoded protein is CAISESTGVQPQHF.

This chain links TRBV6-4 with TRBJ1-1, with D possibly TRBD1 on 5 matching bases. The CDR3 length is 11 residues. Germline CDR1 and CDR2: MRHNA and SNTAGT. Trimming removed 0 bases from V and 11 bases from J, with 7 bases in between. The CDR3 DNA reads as TGTGCCAGCAGTGACTCGGGGACCGCTTTCTTT. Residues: CASSDSGTAFF.

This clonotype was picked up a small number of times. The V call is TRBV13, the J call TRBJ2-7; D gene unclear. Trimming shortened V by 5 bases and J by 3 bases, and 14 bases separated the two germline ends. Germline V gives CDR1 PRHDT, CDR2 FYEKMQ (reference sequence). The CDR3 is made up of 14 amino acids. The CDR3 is CASSPPGPHYEQYF. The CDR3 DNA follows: TGTGCCAGCAGCCCCCCCGGTCCCCACTACGAGCAGTACTTC.

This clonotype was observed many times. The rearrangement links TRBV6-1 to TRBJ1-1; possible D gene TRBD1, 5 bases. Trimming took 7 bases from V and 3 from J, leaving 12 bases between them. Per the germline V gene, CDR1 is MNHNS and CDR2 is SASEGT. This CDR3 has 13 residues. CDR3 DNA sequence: TGTGCCAGCACTTCCGGGGGGGACACTGAAGCTTTCTTT. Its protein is CASTSGGDTEAFF.

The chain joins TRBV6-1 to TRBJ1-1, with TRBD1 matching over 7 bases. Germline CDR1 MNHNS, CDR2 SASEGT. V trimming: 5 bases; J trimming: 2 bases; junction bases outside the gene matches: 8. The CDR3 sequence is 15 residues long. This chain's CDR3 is CASSKQRGLNTEAFF. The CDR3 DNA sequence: TGTGCCAGCAGTAAACAGAGGGGGCTCAACACTGAAGCTTTCTTT.

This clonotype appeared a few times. The CDR3 here is CAWSLAGGLYF. DNA of the CDR3: TGTGCCTGGAGTTTGGCAGGGGGCTTGTACTTC. The rearrangement uses TRBV30 and TRBJ2-7, with TRBD1 matching over 8 bases. Per the germline V gene, CDR1 is GTSNPN and CDR2 is SVGIG (reference sequence). The CDR3 is made up of 11 amino acids. V lost 2 bases, J lost 12 bases, and 6 bases stayed unmatched.